The 30 T cell receptor beta chains below come from one sample, sequenced in a study of blood T cell repertoires in COVID-19. Using immunoSEQ multiplex PCR, the repertoire was profiled, and TCRdb retains in-frame clones only, with some absent. This table holds 25,000 to 30,000 clones, roughly 80% found once. Sequencing was done on a sample of peripheral blood. Receptors were obtained from a man aged 50 to 59 with active or convalescent COVID-19.

V and J are TRBV28 and TRBJ1-3, with D unresolved. Trimming stripped 6 bases from V and 1 base from J, with 10 bases between. The germline V gene has CDR1 MDHEN and CDR2 SYDVKM. CDR3 size: 14 residues. The CDR3 reads CASRFPRSGNTIYF. CDR3 DNA sequence: TGTGCCAGCAGGTTTCCTCGTTCTGGAAACACCATATATTTT.

The chain has TRBV4-2 and TRBJ1-1; D is ambiguous. Trimming stripped 0 bases from V and 1 base from J, with 9 bases between. The CDR3 contains 15 residues. The germline V gene has CDR1 LGHNA and CDR2 YNFKEQ. As DNA, the CDR3 is TGTGCCAGCAGCCAAGATCAAGGGAGGAACACTGAAGCTTTCTTT. Translated: CASSQDQGRNTEAFF.

The chain combines TRBV7-3 with TRBJ2-5; a possible D gene is TRBD2 (5 bases). The V end lost 1 base, the J end lost 5 bases, and 14 bases lay between the germline ends. The CDR3 runs to 15 residues. CDR1 is SGHTA, CDR2 FQGTGA, per germline. Written as DNA, the CDR3 is TGTGCCAGCAGCTTAATACCGTCTAGCTTCGAGACCCAGTACTTC. As protein: CASSLIPSSFETQYF.

This chain joins TRBV12-5 and TRBJ2-3; 13 bases fit TRBD2. V gave up 9 bases and J gave up 4 bases; unmatched junction bases: 7. Germline V gene data show CDR1 as LGHNT and CDR2 as FRNRAP. CDR3 length: 15 amino acids. Here the CDR3 reads CASQWTSGGADTQYF. As DNA, the CDR3 is TGTGCTAGCCAGTGGACTAGCGGGGGAGCAGATACGCAGTATTTT.

This sequence joins TRBV7-3 and TRBJ2-1; a weak D match, TRBD2 (5 bases). This CDR3 has 13 residues. Trimming pared 5 bases from V and 8 bases from J, leaving 13 bases between. The V gene's germline CDR1 is SGHTA and CDR2 FQGTGA. The CDR3 sequence: CASSEQLGDEQFF. The CDR3 coding sequence is TGTGCCAGCAGCGAACAACTAGGCGATGAGCAGTTCTTC.

The chain links TRBV30 to TRBJ1-2; tentative D call: TRBD1 (5 bases). The V end was cut by 8 bases, the J end by 4 bases, with 14 bases between. The CDR3 length is 12 residues. Germline CDR1 is GTSNPN and CDR2 is SVGIG (reference sequence). The CDR3 region is CARDGRGYGYTF. The CDR3, as DNA: TGTGCCAGAGACGGGAGGGGCTATGGCTACACCTTC. Full variable domain (missing parts from reference TRBV30 and TRBJ1-2): SQTIHQWPATLVQPVGSPLSLECTVEGTSNPNLYWYRQAAGRGLQLLFYSVGIGQISSEVPQNLSASRPQDRQFILSSKKLLLSDSGFYLCARDGRGYGYTFGSGTRLTVV.

The rearrangement uses TRBV25-1 and TRBJ1-1; no clear D. CDR1 and CDR2 from the germline V gene are MGHDK and SYGVNS. Trimming pared 1 base from V and 1 base from J, leaving 10 bases between. The CDR3 length is 15 residues. CDR3 sequence reads: CASSESRVGNTEAFF. The CDR3 coding sequence is TGTGCCAGCAGTGAATCGAGGGTTGGGAACACTGAAGCTTTCTTT.

The J gene is TRBJ2-1, the V gene TRBV5-1; 7 bases agree with TRBD2. Trimming at V came to 0 bases and at J to 0 bases, leaving 0 bases not matched to a gene. Germline V gives CDR1 SGHRS, CDR2 YFSETQ. CDR3 length equals 15 residues. Written as DNA, the CDR3 is TGCGCCAGCAGCTTGGGACTAGCCTCCTACAATGAGCAGTTCTTC. Translation gives CASSLGLASYNEQFF.

The gene calls are TRBV7-9 and TRBJ1-1; TRBD1 aligns across 11 bases. The V segment lost 1 base and the J segment 6 bases; nucleotides outside the gene matches: 4. The CDR3 covers 15 residues. Germline V gene data show CDR1 as SEHNR and CDR2 as FQNEAQ (reference sequence). The CDR3 loop is CASSLGTGGFAEAFF. The DNA of the CDR3 is TGTGCCAGCAGCTTAGGGACAGGGGGCTTCGCTGAAGCTTTCTTT.

The chain joins TRBV19 to TRBJ1-6, with 8 nucleotides matching TRBD1. The germline V gene has CDR1 LNHDA and CDR2 SQIVND (reference sequence). Losses at the gene ends were 9 bases for V and 6 bases for J; bases not matched to a gene: 10. The CDR3 loop spans 15 amino acids. Written as DNA, the CDR3 is TGTGCCAGCTGGGAAGGACAGGGAGGTAATTCACCCCTCCACTTT. Its translation is CASWEGQGGNSPLHF.

This rearrangement joins TRBV14 to TRBJ1-1; 7 bases are a match to TRBD1. Germline CDR1 is SGHDN and CDR2 is FVKESK. The CDR3 is 15 amino acids. Unmatched junction bases numbered 9, after V lost 5 bases and J lost 3 bases. The CDR3, as DNA: TGTGCCAGCAGCGCGATCGGGACAGTATACACTGAAGCTTTCTTT. Amino acids: CASSAIGTVYTEAFF.

The J gene is TRBJ2-3, the V gene TRBV25-1; a weak D match, TRBD2 (6 bases). CDR1 is MGHDK and CDR2 is SYGVNS in the germline V gene. Trimming took 7 bases from V and 7 from J, leaving 9 bases between them. The CDR3 covers 11 residues. DNA of the CDR3: TGTGCCAGCAACGGAGGGTATACGCAGTATTTT. As protein: CASNGGYTQYF.

The CDR3 protein is CASSQGLGYTF. The DNA for the CDR3 is TGTGCCAGCAGCCAGGGGTTGGGCTACACCTTC. The chain is built from TRBV7-6 and TRBJ1-2; D may be TRBD1 (6 bases). Germline assignment: CDR1 SGHVS and CDR2 FNYEAQ. Trimming shortened V by 5 bases and J by 8 bases, and 9 bases separated the two germline ends. The CDR3 covers 11 residues. The full variable domain, completed using reference TRBV7-6 and TRBJ1-2, is GAGVSQSPRYKVTKRGQDVALRCDPISGHVSLYWYRQALGQGPEFLTYFNYEAQQDKSGLPNDRFSAERPEGSISTLTIQRTEQRDSAMYRCASSQGLGYTFGSGTRLTVV.

The chain combines TRBV2 with TRBJ1-4, with 8 nucleotides matching TRBD1. The ends lost 6 bases at V and 7 bases at J; junction bases unmatched: 1. CDR1 and CDR2 from the germline V gene are SNHLY and FYNNEI. This CDR3 spans 12 amino acids. The CDR3 region is CASRTGVEKLFF. CDR3 bases: TGTGCCAGCAGGACAGGGGTTGAAAAACTGTTTTTT.

This clone came up once. The genes are TRBV28 and TRBJ2-7; no definite D call. The germline CDR1 and CDR2 sequences are MDHEN and SYDVKM. V was cut by 3 bases and J by 6 bases, with 9 bases left in between. This CDR3 spans 12 amino acids. Written as DNA, the CDR3 is TGTGCCAGCAGTTTGTTTAGTGGCGAGCAGTACTTC. Amino acid sequence: CASSLFSGEQYF.

The chain links TRBV2 to TRBJ2-1; TRBD2 agrees at 7 bases. CDR3 length: 15 residues. Germline lookup yields CDR1 SNHLY and CDR2 FYNNEI. V was clipped by 4 bases and J by 0 bases; unmatched bases: 3. The CDR3, as DNA: TGTGCCAGCAGTGTTCGCGGGAGCTCCTACAATGAGCAGTTCTTC. Its translation is CASSVRGSSYNEQFF.

The chain is built from TRBV7-4 and TRBJ2-1; D might be TRBD2 (6 bases). V was shortened by 4 bases and J by 8 bases, with 15 bases between the two germline ends. Germline V gene sequence: CDR1 SGHVT, CDR2 SQSDAQ. This CDR3 is built from 14 residues. DNA for the CDR3: TGTGCCAGCAGCTCAGGTTACGGGAGCCATGAGCAGTTCTTC. Translated, it gives CASSSGYGSHEQFF.

V is TRBV6-5 and J is TRBJ1-2; D may be TRBD1 (5 bases). V was trimmed by 8 bases and J by 12 bases, leaving 16 bases between them. CDR1 is MNHEY, CDR2 SVGAGI, per germline. The CDR3 has 11 residues. CDR3 loop: CASSQSGENTF. Written as DNA, the CDR3 is TGTGCCAGCTCCCAATCGGGGGAGAACACCTTC.

This clone was seen just once. V is TRBV14 and J is TRBJ2-1; 9 bases fit TRBD2. Trimming removed 3 bases from V and 3 bases from J; junction bases left unmatched: 6. CDR1 and CDR2 (germline): SGHDN, FVKESK. The CDR3 consists of 16 residues. CDR3 DNA: TGTGCCAGCAGCCATGAACTAGCGGGCCTCTACAATGAGCAGTTCTTC. Its translation: CASSHELAGLYNEQFF.

This chain links TRBV5-4 with TRBJ1-3; D is ambiguous. Trimming left V 4 bases short and J 4 bases short, with 6 bases between. The CDR3 length is 12 residues. Germline loops: CDR1 SGHNT, CDR2 YYREEE (reference sequence). Here the CDR3 reads CASSLQGNTIYF. CDR3 bases: TGTGCCAGCAGCCTCCAGGGAAACACCATATATTTT. Filled out from reference TRBV5-4 and TRBJ1-3, the complete variable domain reads ETGVTQSPTHLIKTRGQQVTLRCSSQSGHNTVSWYQQALGQGPQFIFQYYREEENGRGNFPPRFSGLQFPNYSSELNVNALELDDSALYLCASSLQGNTIYFGEGSWLTVV.

This clone was found once. J is TRBJ1-2 and V is TRBV6-1, with TRBD1 as a possible D gene (6 bases). CDR3 length equals 14 residues. In germline, CDR1 is MNHNS, CDR2 SASEGT. V lost 6 bases, J lost 4 bases, and 15 bases lay in between. CDR3 protein: CASSSNGQSYGYTF. The CDR3 DNA sequence: TGTGCCAGCAGCAGTAATGGACAGAGCTATGGCTACACCTTC.

The CDR3 spells CASSQDTASGGDWRVEQYF. The CDR3 DNA sequence: TGCGCCAGCAGCCAAGATACGGCTAGCGGGGGGGATTGGAGGGTCGAGCAGTACTTC. This chain uses TRBV4-1 with TRBJ2-7; 12 positions agree with TRBD2. V shed 0 bases, J shed 6 bases, and the junction held 15 bases outside the gene matches. The V gene's germline CDR1 is MGHRA and CDR2 YSYEKL. The length of the CDR3 is 19 residues.

This clone was seen only a few times. The chain recombines TRBV7-9 with TRBJ2-3; 9 bases map to TRBD2. Losses at the gene ends were 4 bases for V and 6 bases for J; bases not matched to a gene: 5. CDR1 is SEHNR and CDR2 is FQNEAQ in the germline V gene (reference sequence). The CDR3 runs 14 residues. CDR3 nucleotide sequence: TGTGCCAGCAGCTCTAGCGGGGTCGTCGATACGCAGTATTTT. Its translation: CASSSSGVVDTQYF.

This chain links TRBV20-1 with TRBJ2-7; unclear D gene. V lost 3 bases and J lost 3, with 6 bases in between. The CDR3 extends over 11 amino acids. The V gene's germline CDR1 is DFQATT and CDR2 SNEGSKA (reference sequence). CDR3 in DNA: TGCAGTGCTAGGAACTTCTACGAGCAGTACTTC. Translation gives CSARNFYEQYF.

This chain uses TRBV20-1 with TRBJ2-7, with 7 bases lining up with TRBD1. Trimming at V came to 4 bases and at J to 7 bases, leaving 4 bases not matched to a gene. The CDR3 extends over 11 amino acids. Per germline, CDR1 DFQATT and CDR2 SNEGSKA (reference sequence). CDR3 sequence: CSAIGGGEQYF. The DNA for the CDR3 is TGCAGTGCTATAGGGGGCGGGGAGCAGTACTTC.

This clone was seen only once. The chain couples TRBV6-6 to TRBJ2-7; 7 bases agree with TRBD2. Per the germline V gene, CDR1 is MNHNY and CDR2 is SVGAGI (reference sequence). The CDR3 is 16 residues long. V lost 1 base, J lost 4 bases, and 10 bases stayed unmatched. CDR3 DNA sequence: TGTGCCAGCAGTTACTTCACCTCGGGAGGAACATACGAGCAGTACTTC. Protein sequence: CASSYFTSGGTYEQYF.

The chain combines TRBV9 with TRBJ1-1; D not certain. The CDR3 consists of 14 residues. V dropped 3 bases and J dropped 1 base, with 10 bases sitting between them. Per germline, CDR1 SGDLS and CDR2 YYNGEE. CDR3 residues: CASSDPNKNTEAFF. The CDR3, as DNA: TGTGCCAGCAGCGATCCAAACAAGAACACTGAAGCTTTCTTT. The full variable domain, its missing parts supplied by reference TRBV9 and TRBJ1-1, is DSGVTQTPKHLITATGQRVTLRCSPRSGDLSVYWYQQSLDQGLQFLIQYYNGEERAKGNILERFSAQQFPDLHSELNLSSLELGDSALYFCASSDPNKNTEAFFGQGTRLTVV.

The chain recombines TRBV10-2 with TRBJ2-2; D unclear. The CDR3 totals 15 residues. CDR1 is WSHSY and CDR2 is SAAADI in the germline V gene. With 7 bases removed from V and 3 bases from J, the gap between germline ends came to 15 bases. DNA of the CDR3: TGCGCCAGCAAAATTCTGGGCATCGACACCGGGGAGCTGTTTTTT. Its protein is CASKILGIDTGELFF.

The J gene is TRBJ2-5, the V gene TRBV5-1; 16 bases fit TRBD2. The CDR3 spans 14 residues. J gave up 10 bases and V 5 bases, and 5 bases lay outside the gene matches. Germline lookup yields CDR1 SGHRS and CDR2 YFSETQ. CDR3: CASSSGTSGGDQYF. The DNA for the CDR3 is TGCGCCAGCAGTTCCGGGACTAGCGGGGGGGACCAGTACTTC.

The chain recombines TRBV6-4 with TRBJ2-1; no reliable D call. Trimming took off 0 bases at V and 0 bases at J, with 6 bases between the two ends. The CDR3 is 15 amino acids. Germline CDR1 is MRHNA and CDR2 is SNTAGT. This chain's CDR3 is CASSDSSSSYNEQFF. The DNA of the CDR3 is TGTGCCAGCAGTGACTCTTCTAGCTCCTACAATGAGCAGTTCTTC.